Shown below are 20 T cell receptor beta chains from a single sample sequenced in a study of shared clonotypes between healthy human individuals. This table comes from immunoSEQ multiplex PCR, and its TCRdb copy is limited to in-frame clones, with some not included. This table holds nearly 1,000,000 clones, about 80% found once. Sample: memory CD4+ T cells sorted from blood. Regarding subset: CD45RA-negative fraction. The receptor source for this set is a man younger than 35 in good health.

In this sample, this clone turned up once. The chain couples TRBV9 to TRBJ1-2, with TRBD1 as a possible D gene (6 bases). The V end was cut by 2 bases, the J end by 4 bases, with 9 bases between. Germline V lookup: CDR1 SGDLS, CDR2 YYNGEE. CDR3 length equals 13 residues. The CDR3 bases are TGTGCCAGCAGCGTCGGACAGACCTATGGCTACACCTTC. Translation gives CASSVGQTYGYTF.

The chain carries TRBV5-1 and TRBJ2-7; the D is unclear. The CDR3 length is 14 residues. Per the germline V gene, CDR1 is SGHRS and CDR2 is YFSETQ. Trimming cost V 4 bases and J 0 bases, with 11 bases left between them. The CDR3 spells CASSIVGSSYEQYF. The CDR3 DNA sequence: TGCGCCAGCAGCATTGTCGGCAGCTCCTACGAGCAGTACTTC. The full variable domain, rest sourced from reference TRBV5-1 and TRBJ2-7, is KAGVTQTPRYLIKTRGQQVTLSCSPISGHRSVSWYQQTPGQGLQFLFEYFSETQRNKGNFPGRFSGRQFSNSRSEMNVSTLELGDSALYLCASSIVGSSYEQYFGPGTRLTVT.

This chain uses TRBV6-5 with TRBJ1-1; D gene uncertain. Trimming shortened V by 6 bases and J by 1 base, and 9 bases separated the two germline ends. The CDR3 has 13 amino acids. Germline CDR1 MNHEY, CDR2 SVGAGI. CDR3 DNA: TGTGCCAGCAGCCGAGGTGCGAACACTGAAGCTTTCTTT. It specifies CASSRGANTEAFF.

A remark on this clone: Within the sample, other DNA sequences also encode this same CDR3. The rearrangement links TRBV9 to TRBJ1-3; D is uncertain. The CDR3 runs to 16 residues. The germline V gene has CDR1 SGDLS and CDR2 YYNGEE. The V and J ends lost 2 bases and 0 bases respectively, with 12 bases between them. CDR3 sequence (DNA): TGTGCCAGCAGCGTGGGAGAGGGTAGCTCTGGAAACACCATATATTTT. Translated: CASSVGEGSSGNTIYF. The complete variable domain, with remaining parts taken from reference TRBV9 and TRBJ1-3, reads DSGVTQTPKHLITATGQRVTLRCSPRSGDLSVYWYQQSLDQGLQFLIQYYNGEERAKGNILERFSAQQFPDLHSELNLSSLELGDSALYFCASSVGEGSSGNTIYFGEGSWLTVV.

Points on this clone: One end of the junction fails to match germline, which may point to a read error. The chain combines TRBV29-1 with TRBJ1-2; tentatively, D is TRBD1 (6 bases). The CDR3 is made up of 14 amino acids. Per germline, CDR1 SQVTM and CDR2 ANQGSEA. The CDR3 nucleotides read TGCAGCGTTGAAGAGAAGGGGGGCAACTTTGGCTACACCTTC. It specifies CSVEEKGGNFGYTF.

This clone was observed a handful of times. CDR3 sequence reads: CASSFGGRKGTTEAFF. The CDR3 coding sequence is TGTGCCAGCAGCTTTGGAGGGCGTAAGGGGACTACTGAAGCTTTCTTT. The J gene is TRBJ1-1, the V gene TRBV5-4; D is possibly TRBD1 (5 bases). V dropped 2 bases and J dropped 5 bases, with 19 bases sitting between them. From germline, CDR1 is SGHNT and CDR2 YYREEE (reference sequence). The CDR3 runs to 16 residues.

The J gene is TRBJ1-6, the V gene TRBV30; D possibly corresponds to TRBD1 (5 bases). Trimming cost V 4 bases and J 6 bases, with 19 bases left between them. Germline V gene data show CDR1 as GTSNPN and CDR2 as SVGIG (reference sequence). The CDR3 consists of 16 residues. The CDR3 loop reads CAWKYGGDSGNSPLHF. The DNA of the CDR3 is TGTGCCTGGAAGTACGGGGGAGACTCGGGTAATTCACCCCTCCACTTT.

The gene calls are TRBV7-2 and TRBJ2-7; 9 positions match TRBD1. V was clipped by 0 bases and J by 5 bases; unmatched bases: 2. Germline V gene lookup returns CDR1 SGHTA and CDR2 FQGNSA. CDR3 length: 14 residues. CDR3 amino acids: CASSLARTGDEQYF. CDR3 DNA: TGTGCCAGCAGCTTAGCTAGGACAGGGGACGAGCAGTACTTC.

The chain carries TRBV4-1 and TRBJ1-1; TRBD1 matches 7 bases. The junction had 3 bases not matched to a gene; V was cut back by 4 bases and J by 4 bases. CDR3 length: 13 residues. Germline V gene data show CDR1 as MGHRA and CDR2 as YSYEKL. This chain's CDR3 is CASSRDSGTEAFF. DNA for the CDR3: TGCGCCAGCAGCCGGGACAGTGGCACTGAAGCTTTCTTT.

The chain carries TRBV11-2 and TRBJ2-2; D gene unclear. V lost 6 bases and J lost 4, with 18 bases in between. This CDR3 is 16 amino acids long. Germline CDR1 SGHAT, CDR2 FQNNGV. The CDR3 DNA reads TGTGCCAGCAGGGTAACAGTTCTGTGGGGCACCGGGGAGCTGTTTTTT. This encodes CASRVTVLWGTGELFF.

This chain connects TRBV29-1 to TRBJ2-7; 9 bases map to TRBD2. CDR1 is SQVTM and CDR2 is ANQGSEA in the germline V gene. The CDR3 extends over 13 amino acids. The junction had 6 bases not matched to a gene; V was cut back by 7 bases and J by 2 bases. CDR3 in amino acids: CSAETSGTYEQYF. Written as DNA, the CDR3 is TGCAGCGCAGAGACTAGCGGAACCTACGAGCAGTACTTC.

DNA for the CDR3: TGTGCCAGCAGCCGATCGGGACTAGCGGGAGCACATGAGCAGTTCTTC. Its translation: CASSRSGLAGAHEQFF. The rearrangement links TRBV7-2 to TRBJ2-1; 14 bases map to TRBD2. The CDR3 has 16 residues. The V segment lost 5 bases and the J segment 8 bases; nucleotides outside the gene matches: 8. Germline-derived CDR1 and CDR2 are SGHTA and FQGNSA.

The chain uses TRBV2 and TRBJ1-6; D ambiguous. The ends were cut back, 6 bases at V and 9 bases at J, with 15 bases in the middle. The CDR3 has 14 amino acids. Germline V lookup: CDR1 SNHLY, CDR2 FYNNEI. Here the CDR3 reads CASSDRAPSSPLHF. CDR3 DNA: TGTGCCAGCAGCGACCGGGCCCCCAGTTCACCCCTCCACTTT.

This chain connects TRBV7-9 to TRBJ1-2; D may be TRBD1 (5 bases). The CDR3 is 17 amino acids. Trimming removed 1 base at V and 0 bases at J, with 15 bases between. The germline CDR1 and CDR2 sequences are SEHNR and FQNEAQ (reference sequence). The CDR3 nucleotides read TGTGCCAGCAGCTTAGTAGCACAGGTGATAGCTAACTATGGCTACACCTTC. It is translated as CASSLVAQVIANYGYTF. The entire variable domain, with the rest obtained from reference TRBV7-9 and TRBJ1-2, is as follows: DTGVSQNPRHKITKRGQNVTFRCDPISEHNRLYWYRQTLGQGPEFLTYFQNEAQLEKSRLLSDRFSAERPKGSFSTLEIQRTEQGDSAMYLCASSLVAQVIANYGYTFGSGTRLTVV.

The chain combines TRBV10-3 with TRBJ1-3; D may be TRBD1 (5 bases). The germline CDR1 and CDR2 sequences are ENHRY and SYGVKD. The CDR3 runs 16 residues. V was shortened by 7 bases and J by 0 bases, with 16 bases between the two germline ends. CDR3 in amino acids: CAITDLGRDSGNTIYF. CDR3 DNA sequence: TGTGCCATCACCGACCTTGGCAGGGACTCTGGAAACACCATATATTTT.

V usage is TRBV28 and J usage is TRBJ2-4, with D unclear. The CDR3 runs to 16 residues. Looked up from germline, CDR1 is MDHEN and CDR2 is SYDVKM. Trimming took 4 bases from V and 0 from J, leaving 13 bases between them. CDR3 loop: CASSSIHHIAKNIQYF. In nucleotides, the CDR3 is TGTGCCAGCAGTTCGATACATCATATAGCCAAAAACATTCAGTACTTC. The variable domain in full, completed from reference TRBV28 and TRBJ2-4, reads DVKVTQSSRYLVKRTGEKVFLECVQDMDHENMFWYRQDPGLGLRLIYFSYDVKMKEKGDIPEGYSVSREKKERFSLILESASTNQTSMYLCASSSIHHIAKNIQYFGAGTRLSVL.

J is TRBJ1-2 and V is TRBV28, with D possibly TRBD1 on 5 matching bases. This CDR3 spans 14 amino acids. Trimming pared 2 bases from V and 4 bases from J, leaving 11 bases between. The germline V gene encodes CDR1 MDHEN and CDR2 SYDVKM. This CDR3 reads CASSLDTGIYGYTF. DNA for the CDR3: TGTGCCAGCAGTTTAGATACAGGAATCTATGGCTACACCTTC.

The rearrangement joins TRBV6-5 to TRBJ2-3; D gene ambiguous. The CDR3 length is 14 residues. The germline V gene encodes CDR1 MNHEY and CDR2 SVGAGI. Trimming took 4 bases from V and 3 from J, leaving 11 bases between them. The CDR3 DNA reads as TGTGCCAGCAGTTGGGCTAGTTATACAGATACGCAGTATTTT. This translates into CASSWASYTDTQYF.

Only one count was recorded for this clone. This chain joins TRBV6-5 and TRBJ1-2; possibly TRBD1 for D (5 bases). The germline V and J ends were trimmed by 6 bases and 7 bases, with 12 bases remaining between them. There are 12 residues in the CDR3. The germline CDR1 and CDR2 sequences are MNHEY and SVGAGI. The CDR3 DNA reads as TGTGCCAGCAGCCAGGGAAAAGGTGGCTACACCTTC. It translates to CASSQGKGGYTF.

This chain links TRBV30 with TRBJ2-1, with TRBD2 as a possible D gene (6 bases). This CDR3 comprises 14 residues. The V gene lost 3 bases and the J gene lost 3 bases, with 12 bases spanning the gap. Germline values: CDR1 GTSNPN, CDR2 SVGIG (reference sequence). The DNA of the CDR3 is TGTGCCTGGAGGATCGGGGGAATCTACAATGAGCAGTTCTTC. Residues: CAWRIGGIYNEQFF.